One sample yielded the 25 T cell receptor beta chains listed below, sequenced in a study of T cell repertoires in cytomegalovirus infection. In TCRdb, the reads were re-called with MiXCR into one record per CDR3 protein. The data contain almost 500,000 distinct CDR3 sequences, about 11% of them seen just once; the ten biggest clones take up roughly a tenth. What was sequenced was PBMCs. These receptors were obtained from a human donor in good health (CMV status not recorded). Some clones in this sample may be carry-over from other donors' samples.

This rearrangement joins TRBV11-2 to TRBJ2-1, with TRBD2 matching over 8 bases. Trimming took 5 bases from V and 3 from J; bases not matched to a gene: 3. CDR3 length: 14 amino acids. The V gene's germline CDR1 is SGHAT and CDR2 FQNNGV. The CDR3 region has the DNA TGTGCCAGCAGCGCAAGCGGGAGCTACAATGAGCAGTTCTTC. It codes for CASSASGSYNEQFF. Supplemented by reference TRBV11-2 and TRBJ2-1, the full variable domain reads EAGVAQSPRYKIIEKRQSVAFWCNPISGHATLYWYQQILGQGPKLLIQFQNNGVVDDSQLPKDRFSAERLKGVDSTLKIQPAKLEDSAVYLCASSASGSYNEQFFGPGTRLTVL.

At least ten counts were recorded for this clonotype. The chain links TRBV6-5 to TRBJ2-7; D unresolved. Germline V gene sequence: CDR1 MNHEY, CDR2 SVGAGI. V was cut by 5 bases and J by 4 bases, with 18 bases left in between. The CDR3 is made up of 15 amino acids. CDR3 bases: TGTGCCAGCAGTCCCTCCGGCCAGGCGGTTTACGAGCAGTACTTC. This gives the protein CASSPSGQAVYEQYF.

This chain joins TRBV29-1 and TRBJ1-1; D perhaps matches TRBD1 (5 bases). From germline, CDR1 is SQVTM and CDR2 ANQGSEA. The CDR3 runs to 12 residues. V was cut by 4 bases and J by 10 bases, with 16 bases left in between. CDR3 nucleotide sequence: TGCAGCGTTGGGGCCAGGGAGACGGGAGCTTTCTTT. It translates to CSVGARETGAFF.

The genes are TRBV7-4 and TRBJ1-1, with D possibly TRBD1 on 6 matching bases. The CDR3 has 14 amino acids. V dropped 4 bases and J dropped 11 bases, with 20 bases sitting between them. Germline CDR1 SGHVT, CDR2 SQSDAQ. CDR3 bases: TGTGCCAGCAGCTATCCCCGGGGGCCCCAGGCGGCTTTCTTT. Amino acids: CASSYPRGPQAAFF.

This clonotype has a count of ten or more. This chain uses TRBV15 with TRBJ2-1, with 9 nucleotides matching TRBD2. V gave up 8 bases and J gave up 2 bases; unmatched junction bases: 7. From germline, CDR1 is LNHNV and CDR2 YYDKDF (reference sequence). This CDR3 is built from 15 residues. CDR3: CATGLAGRPYNEQFF. In DNA, the CDR3 is TGTGCCACCGGCCTAGCGGGACGACCCTACAATGAGCAGTTCTTC. Drawing the rest from reference TRBV15 and TRBJ2-1, the complete variable domain is DAMVIQNPRYQVTQFGKPVTLSCSQTLNHNVMYWYQQKSSQAPKLLFHYYDKDFNNEADTPDNFQSRRPNTSFCFLDIRSPGLGDTAMYLCATGLAGRPYNEQFFGPGTRLTVL.

V gene TRBV6-6 combines with J gene TRBJ2-2; D possibly corresponds to TRBD2 (6 bases). The CDR3 loop spans 16 amino acids. The ends were cut back, 0 bases at V and 2 bases at J, with 10 bases in the middle. Germline V gives CDR1 MNHNY, CDR2 SVGAGI (reference sequence). The CDR3 is CASSYSSGANTGELFF. The CDR3 nucleotides are TGTGCCAGCAGTTACTCTAGCGGAGCCAACACCGGGGAGCTGTTTTTT.

This clonotype was observed at least ten times. This chain links TRBV28 with TRBJ2-1, with D maybe TRBD2 (5 bases). CDR3 size: 12 residues. The V gene lost 3 bases and the J gene lost 15 bases, with 15 bases spanning the gap. The germline gives CDR1 MDHEN, CDR2 SYDVKM. The CDR3 is CASSLGEADLFF. The CDR3 DNA reads TGTGCCAGCAGTTTGGGAGAAGCGGATCTGTTCTTC.

This clonotype came up a few times. In DNA, the CDR3 is TGCAGTGTTTTCGTTCTAGCTTCTAGCACAGATACGCAGTATTTT. It encodes CSVFVLASSTDTQYF. The J gene is TRBJ2-3, the V gene TRBV20-1; a possible D gene is TRBD2 (5 bases). This CDR3 is 15 amino acids long. Germline V gives CDR1 DFQATT, CDR2 SNEGSKA (reference sequence). Trimming shortened V by 7 bases and J by 0 bases, and 17 bases separated the two germline ends.

The rearrangement links TRBV7-9 to TRBJ2-7; 10 bases align to TRBD2. The V and J ends lost 8 bases and 0 bases, in that order; junction bases with no gene match: 10. Per germline, CDR1 SEHNR and CDR2 FQNEAQ (reference sequence). The CDR3 runs to 16 residues. This CDR3 reads CASSKGSGRASYEQYF. The CDR3 nucleotides read TGTGCCAGCTCCAAGGGGAGCGGGAGGGCCTCCTACGAGCAGTACTTC.

Concerning this clonotype: At one end, the junction sequence differs from germline, possibly due to a read error. This sequence joins TRBV28 and TRBJ2-3, with 10 bases matching TRBD2. In germline, CDR1 is MDHEN, CDR2 SYDVKM. This CDR3 spans 17 amino acids. The CDR3 DNA sequence: TGTCCCAGCAGTCTGGCCACTAGCGGGATTCGAACAGATACGCAGTATTTT. It specifies CPSSLATSGIRTDTQYF.

In its sample, this clonotype was seen many times. The rearrangement uses TRBV10-3 and TRBJ1-5; 10 bases agree with TRBD1. This CDR3 spans 15 amino acids. Per the germline V gene, CDR1 is ENHRY and CDR2 is SYGVKD. V was pared by 6 bases and J by 1 base, with 3 bases of the junction left unmatched. The CDR3 bases are TGTGCCATCAGCGGGACAGGGGAAAGCAATCAGCCCCAGCATTTT. Translation gives CAISGTGESNQPQHF.

V and J are TRBV18 and TRBJ2-7; maybe TRBD1 (6 bases). CDR1 and CDR2 (germline): KGHSH, LQKENI. The V end was cut by 3 bases, the J end by 4 bases, with 16 bases between. The CDR3 length is 15 residues. Here the CDR3 DNA reads TGTGCCAGCTCACCTAGTAGTTTAACAGGGTACGAGCAGTACTTC. Translating gives CASSPSSLTGYEQYF.

This clonotype was recorded at least ten times. The chain joins TRBV19 to TRBJ1-1; D remains ambiguous. V gave up 9 bases and J gave up 0 bases, with 8 bases separating them. The CDR3 length is 12 residues. CDR1 LNHDA and CDR2 SQIVND come from the germline V gene (reference sequence). CDR3: CASRGLNTEAFF. The DNA of the CDR3 is TGTGCCAGCAGAGGATTGAACACTGAAGCTTTCTTT.

The genes are TRBV28 and TRBJ2-7; perhaps TRBD1 as D (6 bases). The CDR3 totals 15 residues. CDR1 and CDR2 from the germline V gene are MDHEN and SYDVKM. V lost 3 bases and J lost 0, with 12 bases in between. The DNA for the CDR3 is TGTGCCAGCAGTTTTTTGCAGGGGAGCTCCTACGAGCAGTACTTC. Its protein is CASSFLQGSSYEQYF.

At least ten counts were recorded for this clonotype. The V gene is TRBV11-3, the J gene TRBJ2-1, with 8 bases identical to TRBD2. V lost 3 bases, J lost 5 bases, and 12 bases stayed unmatched. The germline gives CDR1 SGHNT, CDR2 YENEEA. CDR3 length: 17 amino acids. The CDR3 spells CASSLQITSGEDNEQFF. CDR3 DNA sequence: TGTGCCAGCAGCTTGCAAATTACTAGCGGAGAAGACAATGAGCAGTTCTTC.

This clonotype was observed many times. The chain combines TRBV4-2 with TRBJ2-7; TRBD2 matches 7 bases. This CDR3 has 15 residues. CDR1 LGHNA and CDR2 YNFKEQ come from the germline V gene. V trimming: 4 bases; J trimming: 2 bases; junction bases outside the gene matches: 8. The CDR3 here is CASSPAAGETYEQYF. In nucleotides, the CDR3 is TGTGCCAGCAGCCCGGCCGCGGGGGAGACCTACGAGCAGTACTTC.

In its sample, this clonotype was seen a few times. The chain recombines TRBV11-2 with TRBJ2-7; 10 bases align to TRBD1. The CDR3 spans 13 residues. CDR1 and CDR2 (germline): SGHAT, FQNNGV. V shed 0 bases, J shed 13 bases, and the junction held 6 bases outside the gene matches. The CDR3 coding sequence is TGTGCCAGCAGCTTAGATAGGGACAGGGGATTATACTTC. This codes for CASSLDRDRGLYF.

This clonotype has a count of ten or more. The genes are TRBV7-3 and TRBJ2-1; TRBD1 agrees at 7 bases. Trimming took 3 bases from V and 9 from J; bases not matched to a gene: 5. The CDR3 runs 13 residues. Per germline, CDR1 SGHTA and CDR2 FQGTGA. CDR3: CASSLTGSLEQFF. The CDR3, as DNA: TGTGCCAGCAGCTTGACAGGGTCCCTTGAGCAGTTCTTC.

This clonotype was recorded at least ten times. The chain links TRBV14 to TRBJ2-1; D perhaps matches TRBD1 (6 bases). Trimming cost V 2 bases and J 2 bases, with 10 bases left between them. This CDR3 is built from 15 residues. Germline CDR1 and CDR2: SGHDN and FVKESK. CDR3 in DNA: TGTGCCAGCAGCCAACGGGACAAAGCCTACAATGAGCAGTTCTTC. Translating it yields CASSQRDKAYNEQFF.

This clonotype was found a few times. This sequence joins TRBV3-1 and TRBJ2-6; D is undetermined. V dropped 4 bases and J dropped 4 bases, with 14 bases sitting between them. The CDR3 loop spans 16 amino acids. Germline lookup yields CDR1 LGHDT and CDR2 YNNKEL (reference sequence). CDR3 sequence reads: CASSPIPATGANVLTF. CDR3 in DNA: TGTGCCAGCAGCCCAATCCCTGCCACAGGGGCCAACGTCCTGACTTTC.

This clonotype was counted ten times or more. V is TRBV6-1 and J is TRBJ2-1; D remains ambiguous. The CDR3 is 10 amino acids. Germline V CDR1 and CDR2: MNHNS, SASEGT. The V end was cut by 6 bases, the J end by 14 bases, with 11 bases between. The CDR3: CASRESNEFF. As DNA, the CDR3 is TGTGCCAGCAGGGAGAGCAACGAGTTCTTC.

This clonotype was seen many times. The chain couples TRBV7-2 to TRBJ1-5, with 10 bases lining up with TRBD1. Per the germline V gene, CDR1 is SGHTA and CDR2 is FQGNSA. This CDR3 region has 14 residues. The V gene end was trimmed by 5 bases and the J gene end by 7 bases; junction bases not matched to a gene: 5. CDR3 in amino acids: CASSRDRGRQPQHF. CDR3 DNA: TGTGCCAGCAGCCGCGACAGGGGGCGGCAGCCCCAGCATTTT.

This clonotype was found many times. The chain has TRBV7-9 and TRBJ2-7; 12 nucleotides match TRBD1. J was trimmed by 4 bases and V by 3 bases; bases with no gene match: 7. The CDR3 contains 16 residues. From germline, CDR1 is SEHNR and CDR2 FQNEAQ (reference sequence). CDR3 nucleotide sequence: TGTGCCAGCAGCTTGAATGGGGGACAGGGGGCGTACGAGCAGTACTTC. Translation: CASSLNGGQGAYEQYF.

This clonotype was observed many times. The chain recombines TRBV20-1 with TRBJ1-1; D gene uncertain. This CDR3 is 15 amino acids long. V was clipped by 5 bases and J by 0 bases, with 16 bases between them. Germline CDR1 and CDR2: DFQATT and SNEGSKA (reference sequence). The CDR3 loop is CSAPISGSVNTEAFF. The CDR3 DNA follows: TGCAGTGCTCCTATCTCTGGTAGTGTGAACACTGAAGCTTTCTTT.

This clonotype was counted ten times or more. The CDR3 DNA sequence: TGCAGTGGGTCTTCCACAGATACGCAGTATTTT. This gives the protein CSGSSTDTQYF. The V call is TRBV20-1, the J call TRBJ2-3; D gene uncertain. Trimming shortened V by 7 bases and J by 2 bases, and 7 bases separated the two germline ends. Germline V lookup: CDR1 DFQATT, CDR2 SNEGSKA (reference sequence). The CDR3 sequence is 11 residues long.